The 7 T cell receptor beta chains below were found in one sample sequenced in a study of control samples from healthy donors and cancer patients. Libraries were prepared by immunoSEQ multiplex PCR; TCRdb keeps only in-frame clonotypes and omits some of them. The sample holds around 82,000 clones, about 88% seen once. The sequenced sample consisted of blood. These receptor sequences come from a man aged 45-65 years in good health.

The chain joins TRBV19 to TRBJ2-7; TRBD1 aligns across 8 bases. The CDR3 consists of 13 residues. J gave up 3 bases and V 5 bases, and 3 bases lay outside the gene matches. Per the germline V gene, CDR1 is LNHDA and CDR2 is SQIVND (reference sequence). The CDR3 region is CASSGQGGYEQYF. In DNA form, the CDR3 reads TGTGCCAGTAGTGGACAGGGTGGCTACGAGCAGTACTTC.

In nucleotides, the CDR3 is TGTGCCAGCAGCTTAGCTGGGACGAACACCGGGGAGCTGTTTTTT. Protein sequence: CASSLAGTNTGELFF. The V gene is TRBV7-2, the J gene TRBJ2-2; D not certain. V lost 0 bases, J lost 0 bases, and 5 bases lay in between. This CDR3 contains 15 residues. Germline assignment: CDR1 SGHTA and CDR2 FQGNSA.

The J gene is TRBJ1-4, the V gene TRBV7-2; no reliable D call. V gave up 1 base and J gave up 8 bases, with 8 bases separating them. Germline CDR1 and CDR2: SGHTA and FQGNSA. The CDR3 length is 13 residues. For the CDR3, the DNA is TGTGCCAGCAGCTTAGATTCGGGCGAAAAACTGTTTTTT. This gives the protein CASSLDSGEKLFF.

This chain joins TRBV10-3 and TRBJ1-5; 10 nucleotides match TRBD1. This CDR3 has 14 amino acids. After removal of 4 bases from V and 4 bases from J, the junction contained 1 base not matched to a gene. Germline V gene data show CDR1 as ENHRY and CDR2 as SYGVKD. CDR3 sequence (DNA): TGTGCCATCAGTGCGGGACAGGGGAATCAGCCCCAGCATTTT. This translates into CAISAGQGNQPQHF.

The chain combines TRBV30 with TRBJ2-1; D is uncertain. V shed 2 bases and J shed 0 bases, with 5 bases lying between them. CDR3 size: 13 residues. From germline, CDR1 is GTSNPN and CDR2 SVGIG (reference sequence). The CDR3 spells CAWSRVSYNEQFF. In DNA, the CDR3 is TGTGCCTGGAGTAGGGTCTCCTACAATGAGCAGTTCTTC.

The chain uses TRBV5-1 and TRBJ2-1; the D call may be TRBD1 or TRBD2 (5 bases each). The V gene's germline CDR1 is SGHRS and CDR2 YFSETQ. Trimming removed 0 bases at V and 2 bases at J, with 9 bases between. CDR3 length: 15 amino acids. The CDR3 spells CASSLGGNPYNEQFF. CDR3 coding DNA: TGCGCCAGCAGCTTGGGGGGGAATCCCTACAATGAGCAGTTCTTC.

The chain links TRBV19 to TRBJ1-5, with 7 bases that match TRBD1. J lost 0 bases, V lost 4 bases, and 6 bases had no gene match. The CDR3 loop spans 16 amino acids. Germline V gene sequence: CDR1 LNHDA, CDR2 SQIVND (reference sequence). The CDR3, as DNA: TGTGCCAGTAGTAACAGGGGACCGACTAGCAATCAGCCCCAGCATTTT. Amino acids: CASSNRGPTSNQPQHF.